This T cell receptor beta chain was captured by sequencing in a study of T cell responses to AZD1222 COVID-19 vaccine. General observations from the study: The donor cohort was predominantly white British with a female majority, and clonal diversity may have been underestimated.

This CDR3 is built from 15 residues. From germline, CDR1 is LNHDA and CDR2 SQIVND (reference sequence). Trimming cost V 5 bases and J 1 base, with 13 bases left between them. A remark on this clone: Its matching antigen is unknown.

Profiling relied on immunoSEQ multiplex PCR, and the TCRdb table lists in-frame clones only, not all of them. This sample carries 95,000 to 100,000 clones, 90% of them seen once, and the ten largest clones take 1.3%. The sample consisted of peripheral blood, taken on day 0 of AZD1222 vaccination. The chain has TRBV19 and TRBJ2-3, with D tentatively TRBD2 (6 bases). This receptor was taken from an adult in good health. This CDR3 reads CASSGWDSGTDTQYF. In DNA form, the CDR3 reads TGTGCCAGTAGTGGATGGGACTCCGGCACAGATACGCAGTATTTT.